This T cell receptor (beta chain) came from a study of T cells in Graves' hyperthyroidism and ophthalmopathy. The CDR3 has 17 amino acids. Germline assignment: CDR1 LNHDA and CDR2 SQIVND (reference sequence). J lost 2 bases, V lost 3 bases, and 4 bases had no gene match. Amplification of TCR beta CDR3 regions used RNA as the template. A set of HTBI primers served as the primers for a first-round RT-PCR of the TCR CDR3. TCRdb reanalysed the multiplex PCR reads using MiXCR and keeps one entry per CDR3 protein. This table has 660,000 or so distinct CDR3 sequences, less than 45% appearing once. Specimen: peripheral blood or thyroid tissue (not recorded which). The chain employs TRBV19 and TRBJ1-4, with 12 bases matching TRBD1. The receptor was isolated from an adult man with Graves' disease, either hyperthyroidism or ophthalmopathy (not recorded which). The DNA for the CDR3 is TGTGCCAGTAGTATGAGGGACAGGGGGCTGACTAATGAAAAACTGTTTTTT. Protein product: CASSMRDRGLTNEKLFF.